This T cell receptor beta chain was identified during a study of OX40 agonist ivuxolimab in advanced cancers. Study background: The dose-escalation cohort was approximately 85% male, with a mean age of approximately 62 years, ranging about 23 to 79. Among those treated, three patients had partial responses, one with hepatocellular carcinoma and two with cutaneous melanoma.

Findings and limits, study-wide: Both blood CD4+ and CD8+ T cells showed clonal growth by week 6 at 0.1 to 3.0 mg/kg.

The table came from immunoSEQ multiplex PCR; TCRdb's copy has only in-frame clones and leaves some out. The sample contains 50,000 to 75,000 clones, 84% of which appear only once. As to this clone: Its target is not known.

The sequence was collected from an adult with an advanced solid tumor such as melanoma, head and neck, liver or kidney cancer. Specimen: CD4+ or CD8+ T cells sorted from blood, collected in a trial of the OX40 agonist ivuxolimab.

CDR3 residues: CASSIGRGSHQPQHF. CDR3 DNA: TGTGCCAGTAGTATTGGCAGGGGTTCGCATCAGCCCCAGCATTTT. The chain couples TRBV19 to TRBJ1-5; D is perhaps TRBD1 (6 bases). The CDR3 consists of 15 residues. Trimming took 3 bases from V and 5 from J, leaving 14 bases between them. The germline CDR1 and CDR2 sequences are LNHDA and SQIVND (reference sequence).